The source of this TCR beta chain is a study of blood T cell repertoires in COVID-19. The wider study: The United States, Italy and Spain provided the acute and convalescent COVID-19 samples.

Assay used: immunoSEQ multiplex PCR; TCRdb lists only in-frame clones, some missing. The sample gives over 200,000 clones, around 78% of which show up once; about 2.5% is in the top ten. Trimming took off 0 bases at V and 7 bases at J, with 13 bases between the two ends. Germline assignment: CDR1 KGHSH and CDR2 LQKENI. The CDR3 runs to 15 residues. This sequence joins TRBV18 and TRBJ2-4, with D possibly TRBD2 on 6 matching bases. The sample comprised peripheral blood. This clonotype was sampled from a woman in her 70s with active or convalescent COVID-19. CDR3 DNA: TGTGCCAGCTCACCACCGGAAGCAAGCGGGAACATTCAGTACTTC. Residues: CASSPPEASGNIQYF.